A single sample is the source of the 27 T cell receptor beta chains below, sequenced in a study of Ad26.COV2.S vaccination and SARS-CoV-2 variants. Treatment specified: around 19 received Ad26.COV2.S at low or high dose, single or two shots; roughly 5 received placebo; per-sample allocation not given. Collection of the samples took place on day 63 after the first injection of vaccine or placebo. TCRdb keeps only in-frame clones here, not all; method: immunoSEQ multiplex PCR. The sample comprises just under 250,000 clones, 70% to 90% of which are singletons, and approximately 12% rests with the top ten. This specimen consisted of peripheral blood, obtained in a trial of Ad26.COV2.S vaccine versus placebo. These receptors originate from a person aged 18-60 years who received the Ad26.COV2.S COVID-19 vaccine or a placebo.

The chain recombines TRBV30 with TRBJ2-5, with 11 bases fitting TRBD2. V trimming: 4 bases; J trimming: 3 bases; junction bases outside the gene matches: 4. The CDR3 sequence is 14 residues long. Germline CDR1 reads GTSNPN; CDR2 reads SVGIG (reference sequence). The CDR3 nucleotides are TGTGCCTGGACCCCGGGACTAGCGGAAGAGACCCAGTACTTC. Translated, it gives CAWTPGLAEETQYF. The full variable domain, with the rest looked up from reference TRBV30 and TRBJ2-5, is SQTIHQWPATLVQPVGSPLSLECTVEGTSNPNLYWYRQAAGRGLQLLFYSVGIGQISSEVPQNLSASRPQDRQFILSSKKLLLSDSGFYLCAWTPGLAEETQYFGPGTRLLVL.

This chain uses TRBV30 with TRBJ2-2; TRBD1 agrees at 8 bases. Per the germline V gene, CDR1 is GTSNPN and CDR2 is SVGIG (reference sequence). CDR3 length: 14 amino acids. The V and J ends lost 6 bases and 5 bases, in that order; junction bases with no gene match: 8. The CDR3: CACPLGQGTGELFF. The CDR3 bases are TGTGCCTGCCCACTTGGACAGGGAACCGGGGAGCTGTTTTTT.

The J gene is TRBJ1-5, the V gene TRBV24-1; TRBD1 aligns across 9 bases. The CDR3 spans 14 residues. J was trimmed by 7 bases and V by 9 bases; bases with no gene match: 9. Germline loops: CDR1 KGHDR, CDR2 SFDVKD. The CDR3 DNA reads TGTGCCACCGCACAACAGGGGGCAGGGCAGCCCCAGCATTTT. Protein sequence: CATAQQGAGQPQHF.

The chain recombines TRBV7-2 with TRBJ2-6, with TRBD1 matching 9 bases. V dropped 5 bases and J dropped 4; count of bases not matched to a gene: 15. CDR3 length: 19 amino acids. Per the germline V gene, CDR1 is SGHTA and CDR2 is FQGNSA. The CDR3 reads CASSVRGDRVIEGANVLTF. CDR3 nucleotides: TGTGCCAGCAGCGTCAGGGGGGACAGGGTTATCGAGGGGGCCAACGTCCTGACTTTC.

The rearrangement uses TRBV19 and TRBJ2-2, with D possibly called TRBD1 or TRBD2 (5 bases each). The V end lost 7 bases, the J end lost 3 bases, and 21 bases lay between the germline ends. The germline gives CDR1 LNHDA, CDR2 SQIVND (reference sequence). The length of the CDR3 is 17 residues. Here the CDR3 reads CASTLLPPGTYTGELFF. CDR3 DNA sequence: TGTGCCAGTACCCTATTACCCCCCGGGACCTACACCGGGGAGCTGTTTTTT. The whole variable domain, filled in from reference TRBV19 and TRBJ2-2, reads DGGITQSPKYLFRKEGQNVTLSCEQNLNHDAMYWYRQDPGQGLRLIYYSQIVNDFQKGDIAEGYSVSREKKESFPLTVTSAQKNPTAFYLCASTLLPPGTYTGELFFGEGSRLTVL.

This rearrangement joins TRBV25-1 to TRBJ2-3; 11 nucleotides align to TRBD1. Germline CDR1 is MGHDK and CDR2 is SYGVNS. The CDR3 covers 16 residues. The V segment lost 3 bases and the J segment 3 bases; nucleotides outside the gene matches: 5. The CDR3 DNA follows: TGTGCCAGCAGTGATAGGGGACAGGGGGGGACAGATACGCAGTATTTT. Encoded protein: CASSDRGQGGTDTQYF.

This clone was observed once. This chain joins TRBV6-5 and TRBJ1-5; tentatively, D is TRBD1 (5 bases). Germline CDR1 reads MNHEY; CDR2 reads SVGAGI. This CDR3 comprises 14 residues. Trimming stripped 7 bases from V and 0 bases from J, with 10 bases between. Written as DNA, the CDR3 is TGTGCCAGCATAGAGGGGTATAGCAATCAGCCCCAGCATTTT. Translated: CASIEGYSNQPQHF.

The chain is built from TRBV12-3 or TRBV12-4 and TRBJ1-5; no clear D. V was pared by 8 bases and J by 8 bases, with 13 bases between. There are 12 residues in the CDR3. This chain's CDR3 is CASRYGGEPQHF. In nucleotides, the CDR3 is TGTGCCAGCCGATATGGCGGGGAGCCCCAGCATTTT.

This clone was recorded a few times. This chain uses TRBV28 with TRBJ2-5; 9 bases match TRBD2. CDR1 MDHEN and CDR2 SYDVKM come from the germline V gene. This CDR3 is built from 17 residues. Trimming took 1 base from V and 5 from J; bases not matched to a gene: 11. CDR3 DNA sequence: TGTGCCAGCAGTTTATTTCGGGCGGGAGGGAAGGTGGAGACCCAGTACTTC. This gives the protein CASSLFRAGGKVETQYF.

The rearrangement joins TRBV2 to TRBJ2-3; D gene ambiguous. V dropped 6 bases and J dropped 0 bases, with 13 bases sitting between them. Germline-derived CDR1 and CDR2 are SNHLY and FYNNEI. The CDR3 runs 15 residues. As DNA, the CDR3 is TGTGCCAGCAGGGGGATGATGGTTAGCACAGATACGCAGTATTTT. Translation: CASRGMMVSTDTQYF.

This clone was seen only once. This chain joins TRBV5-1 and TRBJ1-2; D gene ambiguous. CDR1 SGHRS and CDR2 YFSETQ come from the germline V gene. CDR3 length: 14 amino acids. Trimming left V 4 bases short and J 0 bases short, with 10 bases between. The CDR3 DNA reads TGCGCCAGCAGCAGTTCTAATACTAACTATGGCTACACCTTC. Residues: CASSSSNTNYGYTF.

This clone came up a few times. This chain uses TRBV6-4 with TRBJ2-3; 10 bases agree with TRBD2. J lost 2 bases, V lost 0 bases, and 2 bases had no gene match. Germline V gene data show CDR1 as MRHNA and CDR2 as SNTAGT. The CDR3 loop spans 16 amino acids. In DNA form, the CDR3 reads TGTGCCAGCAGTGACTCAACTAGCGGGGCCACAGATACGCAGTATTTT. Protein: CASSDSTSGATDTQYF.

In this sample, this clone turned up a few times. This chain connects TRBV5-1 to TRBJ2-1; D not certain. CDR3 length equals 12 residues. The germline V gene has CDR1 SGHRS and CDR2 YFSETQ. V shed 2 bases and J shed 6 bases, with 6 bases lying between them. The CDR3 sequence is CASSFIANEQFF. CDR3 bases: TGCGCCAGCAGCTTTATCGCCAATGAGCAGTTCTTC. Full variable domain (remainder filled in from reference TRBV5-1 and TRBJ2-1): KAGVTQTPRYLIKTRGQQVTLSCSPISGHRSVSWYQQTPGQGLQFLFEYFSETQRNKGNFPGRFSGRQFSNSRSEMNVSTLELGDSALYLCASSFIANEQFFGPGTRLTVL.

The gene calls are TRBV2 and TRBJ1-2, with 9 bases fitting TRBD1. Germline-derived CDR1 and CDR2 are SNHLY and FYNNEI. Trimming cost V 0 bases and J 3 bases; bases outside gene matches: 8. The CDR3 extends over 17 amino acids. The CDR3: CASSEALIGQGYYGYTF. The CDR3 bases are TGTGCCAGCAGTGAAGCGCTAATTGGACAGGGGTACTATGGCTACACCTTC.

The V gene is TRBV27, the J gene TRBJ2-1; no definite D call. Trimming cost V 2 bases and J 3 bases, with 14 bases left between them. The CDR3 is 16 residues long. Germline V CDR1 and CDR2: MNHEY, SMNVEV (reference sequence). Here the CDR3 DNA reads TGTGCCAGCAGTTTAATTGAGCGACGAGGCTACAATGAGCAGTTCTTC. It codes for CASSLIERRGYNEQFF.

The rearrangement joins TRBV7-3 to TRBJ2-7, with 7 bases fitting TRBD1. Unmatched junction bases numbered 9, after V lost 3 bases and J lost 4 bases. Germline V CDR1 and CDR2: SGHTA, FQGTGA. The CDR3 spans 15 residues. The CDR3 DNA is TGTGCCAGCAGCTTCTTACAGGGGCTGTATTACGAGCAGTACTTC. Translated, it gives CASSFLQGLYYEQYF.

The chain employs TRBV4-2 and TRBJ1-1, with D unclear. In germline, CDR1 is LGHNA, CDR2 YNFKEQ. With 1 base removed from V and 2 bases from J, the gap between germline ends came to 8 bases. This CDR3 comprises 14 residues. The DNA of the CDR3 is TGTGCCAGCAGCCAAGCTCGGTACAACACTGAAGCTTTCTTT. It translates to CASSQARYNTEAFF.

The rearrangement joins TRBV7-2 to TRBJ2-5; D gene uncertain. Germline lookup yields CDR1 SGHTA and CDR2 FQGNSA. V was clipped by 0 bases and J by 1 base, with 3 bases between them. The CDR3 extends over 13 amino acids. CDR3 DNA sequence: TGTGCCAGCAGCTTAGCCTTCCAAGAGACCCAGTACTTC. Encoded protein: CASSLAFQETQYF.

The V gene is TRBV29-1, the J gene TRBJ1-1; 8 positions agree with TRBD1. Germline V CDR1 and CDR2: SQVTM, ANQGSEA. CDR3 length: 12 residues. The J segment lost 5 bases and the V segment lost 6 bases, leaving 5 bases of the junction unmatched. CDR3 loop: CSVLDRATEAFF. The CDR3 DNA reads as TGCAGCGTCCTGGACAGGGCAACTGAAGCTTTCTTT.

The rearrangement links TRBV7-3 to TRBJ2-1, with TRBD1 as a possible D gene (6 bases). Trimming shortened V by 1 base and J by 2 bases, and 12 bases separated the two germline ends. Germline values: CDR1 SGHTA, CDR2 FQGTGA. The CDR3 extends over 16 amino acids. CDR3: CASSLKSQGPYNEQFF. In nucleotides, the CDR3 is TGTGCCAGCAGCTTAAAGTCCCAGGGGCCCTACAATGAGCAGTTCTTC.

CDR3 sequence reads: CASSQVLARADTQYF. The DNA for the CDR3 is TGCGCCAGCAGCCAAGTCCTAGCTAGGGCAGATACGCAGTATTTT. The chain uses TRBV4-3 and TRBJ2-3; possibly TRBD2 for D (5 bases). The germline V gene has CDR1 LGHNA and CDR2 YSLEER. This CDR3 has 15 residues. Trimming removed 1 base at V and 4 bases at J, with 12 bases between.

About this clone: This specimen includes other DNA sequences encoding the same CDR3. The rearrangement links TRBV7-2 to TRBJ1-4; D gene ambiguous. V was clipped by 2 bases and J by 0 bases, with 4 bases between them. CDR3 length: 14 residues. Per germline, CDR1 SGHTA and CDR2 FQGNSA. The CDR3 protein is CASSLLPTNEKLFF. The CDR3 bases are TGTGCCAGCAGCTTACTCCCAACTAATGAAAAACTGTTTTTT.

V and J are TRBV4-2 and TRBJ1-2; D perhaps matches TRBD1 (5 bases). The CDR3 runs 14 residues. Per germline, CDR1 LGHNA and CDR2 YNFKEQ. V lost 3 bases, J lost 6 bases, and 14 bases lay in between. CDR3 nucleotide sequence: TGTGCCAGCAGCCAGTCGGTAGGGGAGGATGGCTACACCTTC. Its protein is CASSQSVGEDGYTF.

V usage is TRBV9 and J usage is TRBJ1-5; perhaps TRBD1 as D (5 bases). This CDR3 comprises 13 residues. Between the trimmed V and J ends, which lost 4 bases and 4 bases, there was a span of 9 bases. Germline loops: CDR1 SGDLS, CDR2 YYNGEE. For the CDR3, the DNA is TGTGCCAGCAGCCGGGACTCGAATCAGCCCCAGCATTTT. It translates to CASSRDSNQPQHF.

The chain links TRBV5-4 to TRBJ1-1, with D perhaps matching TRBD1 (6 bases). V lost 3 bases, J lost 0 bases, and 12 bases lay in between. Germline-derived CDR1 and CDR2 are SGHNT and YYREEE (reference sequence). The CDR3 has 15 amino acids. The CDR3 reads CASSYPAGVNTEAFF. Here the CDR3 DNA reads TGTGCCAGCAGCTACCCGGCAGGGGTGAACACTGAAGCTTTCTTT.

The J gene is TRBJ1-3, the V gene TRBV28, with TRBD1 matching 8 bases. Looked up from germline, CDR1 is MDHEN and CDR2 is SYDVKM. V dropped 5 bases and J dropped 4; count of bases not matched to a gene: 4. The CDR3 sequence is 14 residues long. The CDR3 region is CASSMTGDGNTIYF. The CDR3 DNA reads TGTGCCAGCAGTATGACAGGGGACGGAAACACCATATATTTT.

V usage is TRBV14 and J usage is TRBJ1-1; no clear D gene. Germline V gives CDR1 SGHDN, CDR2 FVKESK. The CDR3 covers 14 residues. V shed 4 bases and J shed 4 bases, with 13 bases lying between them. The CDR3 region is CASSRQVRGTEAFF. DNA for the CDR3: TGTGCCAGCAGCCGCCAGGTGAGAGGCACTGAAGCTTTCTTT.